There are a few counts of the clone carrying this TCR beta chain. The antigen is unknown. The data were obtained in a study of CD8+ T cells in alopecia areata. Study results and limitations: Higher clonality and more expanded CD8+ clones appeared in lesional than normal scalp.

With V trimmed by 8 bases and J by 4 bases, 12 bases remained unmatched. The germline V gene encodes CDR1 SEHNR and CDR2 FQNEAQ (reference sequence). This CDR3 comprises 15 residues. Reverse transcribed after extraction, RNA yielded cDNA as the sequencing template. Assay: immunoSEQ multiplex PCR; the TCRdb copy retains only in-frame clones and omits some. The sample lists about 64,000 clones; about 40% were seen once. The chain links TRBV7-9 to TRBJ2-7, with 9 bases identical to TRBD1. The sample consisted of NKG2D-low CD8+ T cells sorted from blood. This TCR came from a human donor with alopecia areata. The CDR3 DNA reads as TGTGCCAGCCGCTGGGGGACAGGGAGAGAGTACGAGCAGTACTTC. Protein sequence: CASRWGTGREYEQYF.